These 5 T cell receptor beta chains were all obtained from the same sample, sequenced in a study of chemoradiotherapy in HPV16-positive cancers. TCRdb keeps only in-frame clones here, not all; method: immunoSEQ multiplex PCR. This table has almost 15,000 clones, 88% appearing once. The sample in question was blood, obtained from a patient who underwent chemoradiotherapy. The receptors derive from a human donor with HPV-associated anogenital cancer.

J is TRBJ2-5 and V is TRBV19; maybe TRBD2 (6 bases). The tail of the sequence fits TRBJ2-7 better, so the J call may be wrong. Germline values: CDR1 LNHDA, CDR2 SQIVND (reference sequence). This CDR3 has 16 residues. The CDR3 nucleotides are TGTGCCAGTAGTATAGATCGCTGGCAGGGAGGATACGAGCAGTACTTC. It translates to CASSIDRWQGGYEQYF.

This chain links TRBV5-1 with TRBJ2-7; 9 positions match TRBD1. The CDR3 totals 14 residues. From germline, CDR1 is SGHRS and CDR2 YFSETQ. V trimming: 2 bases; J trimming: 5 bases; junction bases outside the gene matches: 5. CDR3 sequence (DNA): TGCGCCAGCAGCTTAATGGGACAGGGTAACGAGCAGTACTTC. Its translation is CASSLMGQGNEQYF.

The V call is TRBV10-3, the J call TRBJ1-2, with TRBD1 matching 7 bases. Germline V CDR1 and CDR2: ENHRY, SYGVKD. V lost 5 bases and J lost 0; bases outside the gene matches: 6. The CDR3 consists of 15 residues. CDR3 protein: CAISTGQAPNYGYTF. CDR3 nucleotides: TGTGCCATCAGTACTGGACAGGCTCCTAACTATGGCTACACCTTC.

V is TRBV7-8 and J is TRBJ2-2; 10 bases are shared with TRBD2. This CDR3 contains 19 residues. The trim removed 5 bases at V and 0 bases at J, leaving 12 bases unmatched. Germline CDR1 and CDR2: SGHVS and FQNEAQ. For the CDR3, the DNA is TGTGCCAGCAGCCTGCTAGCGGGGGCCGCTTTATCGAACACCGGGGAGCTGTTTTTT. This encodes CASSLLAGAALSNTGELFF.

In DNA, the CDR3 is TGTGCCAGCTCAAGAGGGACAGAGGGGTATCAGCCCCAGCATTTT. The encoded protein is CASSRGTEGYQPQHF. This chain links TRBV18 with TRBJ1-5, with 7 positions matching TRBD1. CDR3 length: 15 amino acids. V trimming: 5 bases; J trimming: 5 bases; junction bases outside the gene matches: 9. The germline CDR1 and CDR2 sequences are KGHSH and LQKENI.